This T cell receptor beta chain is drawn from a study of early T cells in non-severe SARS-CoV-2 infection. About the research overall: It was bulk RNA from unsorted whole blood that was sequenced, and the chains were unpaired.

Points from the study as a whole: Matching results from VDJdb favored anti-spike CD8 responses, leaving private and CD4 specificities undetected.

This clonotype turned up a few times. Its matching antigen is unknown. The junction had 6 bases not matched to a gene; V was cut back by 4 bases and J by 6 bases. This CDR3 is 15 amino acids long. Germline V lookup: CDR1 SGHTA, CDR2 FQGNSA. Researchers tagged individual cDNA molecules with unique molecular identifiers. TCRdb independently ran MiXCR on the 5' RACE reads; one entry per CDR3 protein. The repertoire holds about 83,000 distinct CDR3 sequences, with roughly 15% as singletons. Sequences were obtained from whole blood. The chain joins TRBV7-2 to TRBJ2-2, with 9 positions matching TRBD1. The source of this sequence is an adult who was a healthcare worker with PCR-confirmed SARS-CoV-2 infection or an uninfected control (not recorded which). This CDR3 is CASSSPGQGAGELFF. The DNA for the CDR3 is TGTGCCAGCAGCTCCCCGGGACAGGGAGCCGGGGAGCTGTTTTTT.